Reported below is one T cell receptor beta chain. Per the germline V gene, CDR1 is MNHEY and CDR2 is SMNVEV (reference sequence). V gave up 7 bases and J gave up 5 bases; unmatched junction bases: 11. The CDR3 is made up of 15 amino acids. Amplification from RNA transcripts yielded the TCR beta CDR3 regions. Second-round multiplex PCR followed a first-round RT-PCR using HTBI primers. TCRdb analysed the multiplex PCR reads with MiXCR anew, one entry per CDR3 protein. The data show 680,000 or so distinct CDR3 sequences, 22% seen once. These data come from a study of Graves' ophthalmopathy and Graves' hyperthyroidism.

V gene TRBV27 combines with J gene TRBJ1-5; 7 bases are shared with TRBD1. The sequenced material came from peripheral blood. The sequence was obtained from a woman younger than 30 with stable Graves' hyperthyroidism. Some clones in this sample may be carry-over from other donors' samples. CDR3 bases: TGTGCCAGCACACTTACAGGGGCAGGGGATCAGCCCCAGCATTTT. This encodes CASTLTGAGDQPQHF.